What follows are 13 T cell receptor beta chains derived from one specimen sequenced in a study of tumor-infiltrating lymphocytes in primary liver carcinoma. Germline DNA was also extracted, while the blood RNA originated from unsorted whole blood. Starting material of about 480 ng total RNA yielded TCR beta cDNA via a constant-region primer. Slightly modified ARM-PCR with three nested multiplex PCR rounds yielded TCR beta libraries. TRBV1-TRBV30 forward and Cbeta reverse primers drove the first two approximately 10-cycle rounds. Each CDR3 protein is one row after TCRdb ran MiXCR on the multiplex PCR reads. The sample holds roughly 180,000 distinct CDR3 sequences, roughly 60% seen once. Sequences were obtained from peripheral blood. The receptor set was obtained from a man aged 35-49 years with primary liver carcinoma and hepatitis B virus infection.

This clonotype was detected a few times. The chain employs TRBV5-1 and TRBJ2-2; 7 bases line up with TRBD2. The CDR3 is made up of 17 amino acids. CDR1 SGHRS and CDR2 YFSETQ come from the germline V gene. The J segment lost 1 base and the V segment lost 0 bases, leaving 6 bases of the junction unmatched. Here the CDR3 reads CASSLGASGKNTGELFF. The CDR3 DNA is TGCGCCAGCAGCTTGGGAGCTAGCGGAAAGAACACCGGGGAGCTGTTTTTT.

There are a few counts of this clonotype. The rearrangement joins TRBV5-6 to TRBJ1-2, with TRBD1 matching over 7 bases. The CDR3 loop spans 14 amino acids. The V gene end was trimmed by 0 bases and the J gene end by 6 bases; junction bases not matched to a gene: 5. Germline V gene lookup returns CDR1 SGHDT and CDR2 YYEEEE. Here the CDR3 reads CASSLAQGMNGYTF. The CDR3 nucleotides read TGTGCCAGCAGCTTGGCACAGGGGATGAATGGCTACACCTTC.

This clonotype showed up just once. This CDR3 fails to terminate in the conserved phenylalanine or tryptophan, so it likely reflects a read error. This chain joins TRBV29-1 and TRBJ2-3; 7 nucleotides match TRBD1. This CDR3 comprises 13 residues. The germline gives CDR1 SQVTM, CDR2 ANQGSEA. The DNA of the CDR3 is TGCAACGTTGAAATGGGCAGGGGGGATACGCAGTATTAT. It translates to CNVEMGRGDTQYY.

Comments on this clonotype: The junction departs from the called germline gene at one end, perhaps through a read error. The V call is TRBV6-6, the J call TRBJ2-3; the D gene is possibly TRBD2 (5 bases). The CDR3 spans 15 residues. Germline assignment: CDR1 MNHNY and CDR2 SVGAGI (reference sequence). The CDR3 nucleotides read TGTGTCAGCAGTTACTCTCGGACTAGCACAGATACGCAGTATTTT. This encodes CVSSYSRTSTDTQYF.

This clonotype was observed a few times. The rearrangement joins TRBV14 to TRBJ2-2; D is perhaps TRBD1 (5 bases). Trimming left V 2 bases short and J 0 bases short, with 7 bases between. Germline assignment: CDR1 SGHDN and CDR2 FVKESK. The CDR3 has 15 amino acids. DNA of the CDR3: TGTGCCAGCAGCCAACAGGGTCCGAACACCGGGGAGCTGTTTTTT. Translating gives CASSQQGPNTGELFF.

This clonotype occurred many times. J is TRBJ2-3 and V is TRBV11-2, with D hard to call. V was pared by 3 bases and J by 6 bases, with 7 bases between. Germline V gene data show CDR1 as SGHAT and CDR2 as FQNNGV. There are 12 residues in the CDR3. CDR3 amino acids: CASSLLHDTQYF. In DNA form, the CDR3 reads TGTGCCAGCAGCTTGTTACATGATACGCAGTATTTT.

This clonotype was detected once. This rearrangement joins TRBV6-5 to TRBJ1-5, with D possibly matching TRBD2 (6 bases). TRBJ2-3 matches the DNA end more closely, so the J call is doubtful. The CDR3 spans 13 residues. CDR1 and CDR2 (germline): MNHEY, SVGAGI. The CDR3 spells CASSYGGNQPQYF. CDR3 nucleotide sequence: TGTGCCAGCAGTTACGGAGGGAATCAGCCCCAGTATTTT.

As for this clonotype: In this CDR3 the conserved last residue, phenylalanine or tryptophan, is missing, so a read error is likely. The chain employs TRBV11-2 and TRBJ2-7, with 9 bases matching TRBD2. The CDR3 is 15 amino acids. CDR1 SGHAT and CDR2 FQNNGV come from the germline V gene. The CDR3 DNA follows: TGTGCCAGCAGCTTAGAGGCTAGCGGGGCCTACGAACAGTACTCC. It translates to CASSLEASGAYEQYS.

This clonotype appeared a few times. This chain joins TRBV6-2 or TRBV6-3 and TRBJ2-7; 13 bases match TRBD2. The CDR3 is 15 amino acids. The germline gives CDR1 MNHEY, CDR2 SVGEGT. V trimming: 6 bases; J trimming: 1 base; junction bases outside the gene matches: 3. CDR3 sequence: CASRATSGRSYEQYF. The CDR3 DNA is TGTGCCAGCAGGGCGACTAGCGGGAGGTCCTACGAGCAGTACTTC.

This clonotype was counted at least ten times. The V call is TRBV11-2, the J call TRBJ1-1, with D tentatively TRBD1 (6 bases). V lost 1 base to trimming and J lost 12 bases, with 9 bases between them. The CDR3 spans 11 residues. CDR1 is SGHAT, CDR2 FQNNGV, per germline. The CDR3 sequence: CASSLGRGPFF. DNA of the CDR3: TGTGCCAGCAGCTTAGGCAGGGGACCTTTCTTT.

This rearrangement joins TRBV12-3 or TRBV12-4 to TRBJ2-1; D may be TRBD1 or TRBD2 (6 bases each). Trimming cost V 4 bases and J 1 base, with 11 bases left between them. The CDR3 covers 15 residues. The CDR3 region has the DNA TGTGCCAGCAGTTCACAGGGAGGATCCTACAATGAGCAGTTCTTC. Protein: CASSSQGGSYNEQFF.

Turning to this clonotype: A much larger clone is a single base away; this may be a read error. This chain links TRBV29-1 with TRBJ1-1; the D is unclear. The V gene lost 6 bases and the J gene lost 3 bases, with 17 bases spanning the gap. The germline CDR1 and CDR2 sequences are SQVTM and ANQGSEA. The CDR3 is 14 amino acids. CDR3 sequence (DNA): TGCAGCGTGTCCATACCCGTAGGGTACACTGAAGCTTTCTTT. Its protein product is CSVSIPVGYTEAFF.

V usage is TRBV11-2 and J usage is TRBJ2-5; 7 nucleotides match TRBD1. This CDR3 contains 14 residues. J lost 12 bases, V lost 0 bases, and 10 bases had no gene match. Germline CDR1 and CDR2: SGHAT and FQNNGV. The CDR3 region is CASSLDREGGGKYF. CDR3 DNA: TGTGCCAGCAGCTTAGATCGTGAAGGGGGCGGCAAGTACTTC.